This T cell receptor (beta chain) was documented in a study of T cell responses to AZD1222 COVID-19 vaccine. As for the study in general: Second-dose groups at about 4 or about 12 weeks were pooled.

Germline V gene lookup returns CDR1 KGHSH and CDR2 LQKENI. This CDR3 region has 15 residues. V shed 3 bases and J shed 5 bases, with 16 bases lying between them. TCRdb keeps only in-frame clones here, not all; method: immunoSEQ multiplex PCR. The profile shows fewer than 200,000 clones, 85% to 95% of them singletons. On this clone itself: As yet, its antigen is unknown.

Study-level findings and limits: Spike-specific TCR breadth and depth went up after people got two AZD1222 doses. Possibly, clonal diversity was underestimated; donors were largely white British and included more females.

V is TRBV18 and J is TRBJ1-2; a weak D match, TRBD1 (6 bases). Specimen: peripheral blood, collected on day 0 of AZD1222 vaccination. This clonotype was obtained from an adult in good health. DNA for the CDR3: TGTGCCAGCTCACCGGGAGGACAGACTAGATATGGCTACACCTTC. Its protein is CASSPGGQTRYGYTF. Variable domain in full (rest from reference TRBV18 and TRBJ1-2): NAGVMQNPRHLVRRRGQEARLRCSPMKGHSHVYWYRQLPEEGLKFMVYLQKENIIDESGMPKERFSAEFPKEGPSILRIQQVVRGDSAAYFCASSPGGQTRYGYTFGSGTRLTVV.